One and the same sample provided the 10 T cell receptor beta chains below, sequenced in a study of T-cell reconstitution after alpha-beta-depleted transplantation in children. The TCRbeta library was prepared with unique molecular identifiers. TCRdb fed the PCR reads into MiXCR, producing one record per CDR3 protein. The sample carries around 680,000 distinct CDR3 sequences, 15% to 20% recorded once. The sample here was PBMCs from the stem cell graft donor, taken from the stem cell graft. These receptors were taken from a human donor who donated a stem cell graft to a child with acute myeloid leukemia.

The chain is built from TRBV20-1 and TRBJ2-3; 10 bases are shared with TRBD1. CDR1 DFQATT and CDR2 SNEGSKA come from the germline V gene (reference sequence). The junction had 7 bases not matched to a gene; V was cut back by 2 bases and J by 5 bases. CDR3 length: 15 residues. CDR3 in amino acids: CSARRTGGWEDTQYF. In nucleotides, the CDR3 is TGCAGTGCTAGAAGGACAGGGGGGTGGGAAGATACGCAGTATTTT.

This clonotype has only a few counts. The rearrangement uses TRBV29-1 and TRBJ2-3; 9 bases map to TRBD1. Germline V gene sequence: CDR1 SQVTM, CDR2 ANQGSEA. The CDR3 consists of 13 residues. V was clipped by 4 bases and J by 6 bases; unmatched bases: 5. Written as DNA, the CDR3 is TGCAGCGTTGGGGGACAGGGCCGGGATACGCAGTATTTT. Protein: CSVGGQGRDTQYF.

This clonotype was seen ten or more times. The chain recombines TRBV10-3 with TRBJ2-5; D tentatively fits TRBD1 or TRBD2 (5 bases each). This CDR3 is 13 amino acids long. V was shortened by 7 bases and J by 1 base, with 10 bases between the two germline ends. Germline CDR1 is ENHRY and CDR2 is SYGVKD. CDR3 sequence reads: CAIKGTVQETQYF. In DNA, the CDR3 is TGTGCCATCAAGGGGACGGTCCAAGAGACCCAGTACTTC.

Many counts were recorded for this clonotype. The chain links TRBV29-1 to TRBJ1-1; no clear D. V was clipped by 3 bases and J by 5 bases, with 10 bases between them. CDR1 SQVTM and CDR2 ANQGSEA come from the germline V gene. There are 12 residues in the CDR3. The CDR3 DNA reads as TGCAGCGTTGATGGGGTAAGGACTGAAGCTTTCTTT. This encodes CSVDGVRTEAFF.

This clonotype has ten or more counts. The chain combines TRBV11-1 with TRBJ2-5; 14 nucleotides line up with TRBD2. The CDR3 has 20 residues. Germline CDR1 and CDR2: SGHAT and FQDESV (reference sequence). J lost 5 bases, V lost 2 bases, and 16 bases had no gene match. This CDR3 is CASSLSFTGLAGASGETQYF. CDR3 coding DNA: TGTGCCAGCAGCTTAAGCTTTACGGGACTAGCGGGGGCCTCCGGGGAGACCCAGTACTTC.

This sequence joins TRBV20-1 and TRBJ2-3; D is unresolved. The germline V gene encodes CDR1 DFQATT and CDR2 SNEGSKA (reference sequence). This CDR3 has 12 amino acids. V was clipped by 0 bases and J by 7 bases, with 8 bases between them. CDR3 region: CSARDSVNTQYF. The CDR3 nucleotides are TGCAGTGCTAGAGACAGCGTCAATACGCAGTATTTT.

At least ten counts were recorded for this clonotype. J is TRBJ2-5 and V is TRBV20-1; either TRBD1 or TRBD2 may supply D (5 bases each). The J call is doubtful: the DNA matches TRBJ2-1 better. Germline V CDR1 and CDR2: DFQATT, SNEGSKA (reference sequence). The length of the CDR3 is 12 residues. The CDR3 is CSAIPPGRLQFF. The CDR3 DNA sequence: TGCAGTGCTATACCTCCGGGGCGCCTCCAGTTCTTC.

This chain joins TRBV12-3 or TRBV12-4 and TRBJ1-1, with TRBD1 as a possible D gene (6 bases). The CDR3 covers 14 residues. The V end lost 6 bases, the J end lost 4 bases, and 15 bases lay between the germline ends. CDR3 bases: TGTGCCAGCAGCGCCCGTGGAGGGGGCACTGAAGCTTTCTTT. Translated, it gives CASSARGGGTEAFF.

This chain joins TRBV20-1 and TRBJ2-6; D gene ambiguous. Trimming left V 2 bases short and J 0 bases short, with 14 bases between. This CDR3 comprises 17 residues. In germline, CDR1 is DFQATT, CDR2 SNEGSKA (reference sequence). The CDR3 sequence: CSARLQDRLSGANVLTF. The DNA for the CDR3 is TGCAGTGCTAGACTCCAGGACCGACTCTCTGGGGCCAACGTCCTGACTTTC.

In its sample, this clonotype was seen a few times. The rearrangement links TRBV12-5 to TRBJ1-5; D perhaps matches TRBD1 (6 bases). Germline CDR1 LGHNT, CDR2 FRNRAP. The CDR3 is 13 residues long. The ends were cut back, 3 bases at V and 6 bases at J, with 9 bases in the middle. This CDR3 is CASGLGGGQPQHF. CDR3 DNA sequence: TGTGCTAGTGGTTTAGGGGGGGGTCAGCCCCAGCATTTT. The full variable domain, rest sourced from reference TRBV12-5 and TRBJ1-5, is DARVTQTPRHKVTEMGQEVTMRCQPILGHNTVFWYRQTMMQGLELLAYFRNRAPLDDSGMPKDRFSAEMPDATLATLKIQPSEPRDSAVYFCASGLGGGQPQHFGDGTRLSIL.